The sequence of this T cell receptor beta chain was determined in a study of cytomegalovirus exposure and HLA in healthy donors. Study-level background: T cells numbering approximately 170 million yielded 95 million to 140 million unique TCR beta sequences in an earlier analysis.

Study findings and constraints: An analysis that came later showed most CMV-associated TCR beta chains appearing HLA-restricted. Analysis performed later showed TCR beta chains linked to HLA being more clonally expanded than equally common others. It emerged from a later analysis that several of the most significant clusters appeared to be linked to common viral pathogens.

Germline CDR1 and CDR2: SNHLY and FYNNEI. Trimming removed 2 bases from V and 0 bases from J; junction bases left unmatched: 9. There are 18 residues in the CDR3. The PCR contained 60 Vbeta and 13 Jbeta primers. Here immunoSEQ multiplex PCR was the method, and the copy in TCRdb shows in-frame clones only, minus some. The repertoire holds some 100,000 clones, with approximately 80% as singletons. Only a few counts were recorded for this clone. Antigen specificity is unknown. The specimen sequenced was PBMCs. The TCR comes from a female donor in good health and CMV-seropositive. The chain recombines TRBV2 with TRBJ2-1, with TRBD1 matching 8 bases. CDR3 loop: CASSEMAGGNPSYNEQFF. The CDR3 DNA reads TGTGCCAGCAGTGAAATGGCAGGGGGCAATCCCTCCTACAATGAGCAGTTCTTC. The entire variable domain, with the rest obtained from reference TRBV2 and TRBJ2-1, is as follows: EPEVTQTPSHQVTQMGQEVILRCVPISNHLYFYWYRQILGQKVEFLVSFYNNEISEKSEIFDDQFSVERPDGSNFTLKIRSTKLEDSAMYFCASSEMAGGNPSYNEQFFGPGTRLTVL.